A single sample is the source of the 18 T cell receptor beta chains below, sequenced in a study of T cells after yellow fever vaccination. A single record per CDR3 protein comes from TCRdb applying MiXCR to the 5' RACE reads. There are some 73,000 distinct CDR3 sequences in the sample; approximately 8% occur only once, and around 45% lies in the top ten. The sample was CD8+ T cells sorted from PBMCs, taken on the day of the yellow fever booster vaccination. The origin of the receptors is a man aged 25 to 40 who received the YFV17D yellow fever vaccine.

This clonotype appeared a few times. CDR3: CASSYSPPQQGPNEQFF. The DNA for the CDR3 is TGTGCCAGCAGTTACTCGCCCCCTCAACAGGGTCCCAATGAGCAGTTCTTC. V usage is TRBV6-5 and J usage is TRBJ2-1; the D gene is possibly TRBD1 (6 bases). Germline V gene data show CDR1 as MNHEY and CDR2 as SVGAGI. The CDR3 is 17 residues long. Trimming cost V 0 bases and J 6 bases, with 18 bases left between them.

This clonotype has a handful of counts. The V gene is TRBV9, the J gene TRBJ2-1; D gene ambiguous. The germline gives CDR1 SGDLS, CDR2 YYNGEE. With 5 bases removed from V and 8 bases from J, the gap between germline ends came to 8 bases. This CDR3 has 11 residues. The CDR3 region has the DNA TGTGCCAGCAGTACCCGGGATGAGCAGTTCTTC. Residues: CASSTRDEQFF.

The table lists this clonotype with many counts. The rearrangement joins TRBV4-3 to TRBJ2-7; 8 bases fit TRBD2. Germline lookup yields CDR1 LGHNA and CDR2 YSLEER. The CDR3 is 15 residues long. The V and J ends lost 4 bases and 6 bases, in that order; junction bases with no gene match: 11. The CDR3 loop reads CASSPDGLAIGEQYF. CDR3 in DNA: TGCGCCAGCAGCCCCGACGGACTAGCCATCGGCGAGCAGTACTTC.

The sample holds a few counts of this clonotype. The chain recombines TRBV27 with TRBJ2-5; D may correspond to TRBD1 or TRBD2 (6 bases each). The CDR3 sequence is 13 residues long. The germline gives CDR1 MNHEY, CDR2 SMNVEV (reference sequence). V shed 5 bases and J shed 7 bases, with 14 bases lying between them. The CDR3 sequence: CASSLGGQATQYF. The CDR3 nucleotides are TGTGCCAGCAGTCTCGGGGGCCAGGCGACCCAGTACTTC.

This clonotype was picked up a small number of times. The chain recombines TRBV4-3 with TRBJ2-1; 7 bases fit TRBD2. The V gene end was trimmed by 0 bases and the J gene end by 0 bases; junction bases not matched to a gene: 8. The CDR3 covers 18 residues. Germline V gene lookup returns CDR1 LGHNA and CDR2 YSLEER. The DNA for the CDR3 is TGCGCCAGCAGCCAAGATCTGGCGGGAGCTAGCTCCTACAATGAGCAGTTCTTC. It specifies CASSQDLAGASSYNEQFF.

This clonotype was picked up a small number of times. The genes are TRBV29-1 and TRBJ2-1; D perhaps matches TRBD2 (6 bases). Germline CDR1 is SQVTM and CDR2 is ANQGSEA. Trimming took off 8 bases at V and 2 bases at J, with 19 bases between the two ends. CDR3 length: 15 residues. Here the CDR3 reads CSSEGWDSTYNEQFF. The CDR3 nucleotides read TGCAGCTCAGAAGGGTGGGACTCCACCTACAATGAGCAGTTCTTC.

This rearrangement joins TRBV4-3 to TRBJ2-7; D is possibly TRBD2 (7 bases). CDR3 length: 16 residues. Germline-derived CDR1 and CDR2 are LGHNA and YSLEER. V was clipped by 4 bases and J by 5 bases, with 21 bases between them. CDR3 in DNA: TGCGCCAGCAGCCTTATAGGGGGGGGGCGCGACCACGAGCAGTACTTC. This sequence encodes CASSLIGGGRDHEQYF.

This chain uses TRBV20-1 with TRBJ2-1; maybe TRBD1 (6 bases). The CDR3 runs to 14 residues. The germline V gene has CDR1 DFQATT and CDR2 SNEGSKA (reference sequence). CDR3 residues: CRVQGPIPYNEQFF. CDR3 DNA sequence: TGCAGAGTACAGGGCCCAATACCCTACAATGAGCAGTTCTTC.

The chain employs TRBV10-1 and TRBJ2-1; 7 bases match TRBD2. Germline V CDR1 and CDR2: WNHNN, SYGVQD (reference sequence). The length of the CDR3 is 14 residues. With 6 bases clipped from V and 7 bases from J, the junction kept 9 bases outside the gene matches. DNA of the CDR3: TGCGCCAGCAGCCCCGGACTGGGGGGGAATGAGCAGTTCTTC. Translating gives CASSPGLGGNEQFF.

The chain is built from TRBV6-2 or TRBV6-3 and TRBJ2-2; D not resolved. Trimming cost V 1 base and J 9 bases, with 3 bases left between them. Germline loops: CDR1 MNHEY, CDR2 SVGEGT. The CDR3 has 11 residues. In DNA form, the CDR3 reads TGTGCCAGCAGTTACTATTGGGAGCTGTTTTTT. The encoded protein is CASSYYWELFF.

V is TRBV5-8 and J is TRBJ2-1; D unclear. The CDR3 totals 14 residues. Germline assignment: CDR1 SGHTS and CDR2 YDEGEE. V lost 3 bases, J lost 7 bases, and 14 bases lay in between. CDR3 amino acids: CASSSFLGANEQFF. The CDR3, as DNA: TGTGCCAGCAGCTCTTTTCTAGGAGCGAATGAGCAGTTCTTC.

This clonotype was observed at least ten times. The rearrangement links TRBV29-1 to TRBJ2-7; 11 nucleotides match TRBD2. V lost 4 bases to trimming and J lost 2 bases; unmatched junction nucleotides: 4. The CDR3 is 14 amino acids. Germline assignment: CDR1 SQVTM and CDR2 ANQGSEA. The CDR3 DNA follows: TGCAGCGTTGCCTTACTAGCGGGAGCCTACGAGCAGTACTTC. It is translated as CSVALLAGAYEQYF.

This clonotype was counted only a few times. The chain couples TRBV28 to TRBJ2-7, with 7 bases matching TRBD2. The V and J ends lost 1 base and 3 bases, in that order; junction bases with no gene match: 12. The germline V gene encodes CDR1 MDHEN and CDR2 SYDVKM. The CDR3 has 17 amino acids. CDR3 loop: CASSLSGGRDYLYEQYF. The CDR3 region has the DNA TGTGCCAGCAGTTTATCGGGAGGCCGGGACTACCTCTACGAGCAGTACTTC. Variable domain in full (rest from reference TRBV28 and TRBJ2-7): DVKVTQSSRYLVKRTGEKVFLECVQDMDHENMFWYRQDPGLGLRLIYFSYDVKMKEKGDIPEGYSVSREKKERFSLILESASTNQTSMYLCASSLSGGRDYLYEQYFGPGTRLTVT.

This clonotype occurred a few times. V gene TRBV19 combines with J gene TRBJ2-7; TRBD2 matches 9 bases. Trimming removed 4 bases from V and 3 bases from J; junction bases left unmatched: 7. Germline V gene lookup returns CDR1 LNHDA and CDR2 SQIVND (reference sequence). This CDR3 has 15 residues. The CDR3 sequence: CASSTAGTSNYEQYF. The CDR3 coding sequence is TGTGCCAGTAGTACCGCCGGGACTAGCAACTACGAGCAGTACTTC.

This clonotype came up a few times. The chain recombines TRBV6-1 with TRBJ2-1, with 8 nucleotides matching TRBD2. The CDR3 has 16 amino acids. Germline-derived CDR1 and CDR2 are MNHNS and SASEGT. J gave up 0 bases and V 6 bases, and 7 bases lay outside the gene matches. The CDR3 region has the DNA TGTGCCAGCAGGTCGACCGGGACTAGCTCCTACAATGAGCAGTTCTTC. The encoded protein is CASRSTGTSSYNEQFF.

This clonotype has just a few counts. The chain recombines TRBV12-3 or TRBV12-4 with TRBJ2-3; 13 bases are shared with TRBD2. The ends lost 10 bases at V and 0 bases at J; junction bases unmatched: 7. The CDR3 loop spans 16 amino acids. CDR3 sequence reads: CATTGTSGMSTDTQYF. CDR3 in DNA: TGTGCCACCACCGGGACTAGCGGGATGAGCACAGATACGCAGTATTTT.

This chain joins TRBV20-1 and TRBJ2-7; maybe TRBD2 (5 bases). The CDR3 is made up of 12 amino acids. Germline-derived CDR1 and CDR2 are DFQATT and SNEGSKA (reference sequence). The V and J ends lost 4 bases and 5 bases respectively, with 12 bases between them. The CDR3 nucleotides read TGCAGTGCTACCGAGGGCCACGACGAGCAGTACTTC. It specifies CSATEGHDEQYF.

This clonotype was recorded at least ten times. CDR3 bases: TGCAGTGCTAGATCGGGTGACGAAGAGACCCAGTACTTC. As protein: CSARSGDEETQYF. V is TRBV20-1 and J is TRBJ2-5; no firm D call. The V gene's germline CDR1 is DFQATT and CDR2 SNEGSKA (reference sequence). CDR3 length equals 13 residues. V dropped 2 bases and J dropped 3 bases, with 10 bases sitting between them.